Following are 25 T cell receptor beta chains from one sample sequenced in a study of naive and memory T cell subsets. Four PCR rounds used nested alpha and beta constant region primers plus the SP2 primer. TCRdb processed the 5' RACE reads anew with MiXCR; each CDR3 protein has one entry. This sample has tens of thousands of distinct CDR3 sequences, with less than 10% found just once. TCR cDNA received a 3' ligated oligonucleotide that carried a UMI. Receptor source: a female donor in good health.

This clonotype was found many times. The chain carries TRBV6-4 and TRBJ2-1; TRBD2 aligns across 12 bases. CDR1 is MRHNA and CDR2 is SNTAGT in the germline V gene. V shed 0 bases, J shed 8 bases, and the junction held 2 bases outside the gene matches. This CDR3 has 15 residues. CDR3 amino acids: CASSDSASGGDEQFF. The CDR3 bases are TGTGCCAGCAGTGACTCAGCTAGCGGGGGGGATGAGCAGTTCTTC.

This clonotype showed up many times. The genes are TRBV19 and TRBJ1-1; D ambiguous. Germline V gene data show CDR1 as LNHDA and CDR2 as SQIVND (reference sequence). CDR3 length: 14 amino acids. V lost 8 bases to trimming and J lost 5 bases, with 18 bases between them. CDR3 sequence (DNA): TGTGCCAGTCAATACGCCCAAGCGGATACTGAAGCTTTCTTT. It translates to CASQYAQADTEAFF.

This clonotype was observed many times. J is TRBJ1-1 and V is TRBV27; a possible D gene is TRBD1 (5 bases). The germline V gene has CDR1 MNHEY and CDR2 SMNVEV (reference sequence). The CDR3 extends over 19 amino acids. V was cut by 5 bases and J by 0 bases, with 25 bases left in between. The CDR3 reads CASSRNGALAGLMNTEAFF. CDR3 sequence (DNA): TGTGCCAGCAGTCGAAACGGGGCCCTGGCAGGACTCATGAACACTGAAGCTTTCTTT.

This clonotype appeared many times. J is TRBJ1-5 and V is TRBV12-3 or TRBV12-4; tentative D call: TRBD1 (5 bases). CDR3 length: 15 residues. The V and J ends lost 0 bases and 4 bases respectively, with 10 bases between them. CDR3 sequence: CASSLAQGMNQPQHF. The CDR3 bases are TGTGCCAGCAGTTTAGCCCAGGGAATGAATCAGCCCCAGCATTTT.

In its sample, this clonotype was seen many times. The chain uses TRBV25-1 and TRBJ2-3; 7 positions match TRBD2. The trim removed 3 bases at V and 1 base at J, leaving 7 bases unmatched. Germline assignment: CDR1 MGHDK and CDR2 SYGVNS. The CDR3 sequence is 16 residues long. Here the CDR3 reads CASSDRGGKGTDTQYF. DNA of the CDR3: TGTGCCAGCAGTGATAGGGGAGGGAAAGGCACAGATACGCAGTATTTT.

This chain joins TRBV13 and TRBJ2-2; 11 nucleotides align to TRBD1. This CDR3 comprises 14 residues. The ends lost 10 bases at V and 3 bases at J; junction bases unmatched: 4. Germline CDR1 and CDR2: PRHDT and FYEKMQ (reference sequence). The DNA for the CDR3 is TGTGCCACGAGGACAGGGGGCGACACCGGGGAGCTGTTTTTT. This sequence encodes CATRTGGDTGELFF. Drawing the rest from reference TRBV13 and TRBJ2-2, the complete variable domain is AAGVIQSPRHLIKEKRETATLKCYPIPRHDTVYWYQQGPGQDPQFLISFYEKMQSDKGSIPDRFSAQQFSDYHSELNMSSLELGDSALYFCATRTGGDTGELFFGEGSRLTVL.

This clonotype was seen ten or more times. The V call is TRBV20-1, the J call TRBJ2-3, with TRBD2 matching 9 bases. V shed 1 base, J shed 4 bases, and the junction held 6 bases outside the gene matches. Germline CDR1 is DFQATT and CDR2 is SNEGSKA (reference sequence). This CDR3 comprises 15 residues. CDR3 loop: CSARGGGGDPDTQYF. The DNA of the CDR3 is TGCAGTGCTAGAGGCGGCGGGGGGGATCCAGATACGCAGTATTTT.

In this sample, this clonotype turned up many times. The V gene is TRBV28, the J gene TRBJ1-2; 10 positions match TRBD1. The CDR3 extends over 14 amino acids. CDR1 MDHEN and CDR2 SYDVKM come from the germline V gene. V was clipped by 5 bases and J by 4 bases; unmatched bases: 4. The CDR3 DNA reads as TGTGCCAGCAGTACGCGACAGGGGGCCTATGGCTACACCTTC. This gives the protein CASSTRQGAYGYTF.

The chain is built from TRBV19 and TRBJ2-2, with D possibly called TRBD1 or TRBD2 (6 bases each). Deletions cut 10 bases from V and 5 bases from J, with 20 bases between. This CDR3 has 15 residues. Germline values: CDR1 LNHDA, CDR2 SQIVND (reference sequence). CDR3 residues: CATRSGALRTGELFF. Written as DNA, the CDR3 is TGTGCCACCAGGTCGGGGGCCCTGAGGACCGGGGAGCTGTTTTTT. The entire variable domain, with the rest obtained from reference TRBV19 and TRBJ2-2, is as follows: DGGITQSPKYLFRKEGQNVTLSCEQNLNHDAMYWYRQDPGQGLRLIYYSQIVNDFQKGDIAEGYSVSREKKESFPLTVTSAQKNPTAFYLCATRSGALRTGELFFGEGSRLTVL.

This clonotype was detected a few times. The chain joins TRBV30 to TRBJ1-2, with TRBD1 as a possible D gene (6 bases). CDR3 length: 12 amino acids. Germline CDR1 reads GTSNPN; CDR2 reads SVGIG (reference sequence). The V gene lost 0 bases and the J gene lost 8 bases, with 10 bases spanning the gap. CDR3 residues: CAWSVAGDGYTF. DNA of the CDR3: TGTGCCTGGAGTGTAGCAGGGGACGGCTACACCTTC.

This clonotype showed up just a few times. The genes are TRBV27 and TRBJ1-1, with D hard to call. V was clipped by 6 bases and J by 0 bases, with 17 bases between them. The CDR3 runs 16 residues. Germline assignment: CDR1 MNHEY and CDR2 SMNVEV (reference sequence). CDR3 nucleotides: TGTGCCAGCAGCCGATTAGCGTGGGTCATGAACACTGAAGCTTTCTTT. Its translation: CASSRLAWVMNTEAFF.

Many counts were recorded for this clonotype. The chain has TRBV29-1 and TRBJ1-1; D gene uncertain. Trimming pared 3 bases from V and 3 bases from J, leaving 5 bases between. The germline V gene encodes CDR1 SQVTM and CDR2 ANQGSEA. The CDR3 runs to 11 residues. The chain's CDR3 is CSVDSDTEAFF. In DNA form, the CDR3 reads TGCAGCGTTGATAGCGACACTGAAGCTTTCTTT.

This clonotype was counted at least ten times. V gene TRBV29-1 combines with J gene TRBJ1-1; D gene uncertain. CDR1 is SQVTM, CDR2 ANQGSEA, per germline. V was clipped by 4 bases and J by 3 bases, with 6 bases between them. This CDR3 contains 11 residues. In DNA form, the CDR3 reads TGCAGCGTTGGTAGATACACTGAAGCTTTCTTT. Its protein is CSVGRYTEAFF.

The genes are TRBV6-5 and TRBJ2-5, with D perhaps matching TRBD2 (5 bases). Germline CDR1 and CDR2: MNHEY and SVGAGI. This CDR3 region has 14 residues. With 2 bases removed from V and 5 bases from J, the gap between germline ends came to 12 bases. CDR3 amino acids: CASSYLASSETQYF. In DNA, the CDR3 is TGTGCCAGCAGTTACCTGGCTAGCAGTGAGACCCAGTACTTC.

This clonotype was counted at least ten times. V is TRBV12-3 or TRBV12-4 and J is TRBJ1-1; D gene unclear. V was shortened by 3 bases and J by 5 bases, with 10 bases between the two germline ends. The CDR3 loop spans 13 amino acids. CDR3 sequence (DNA): TGTGCCAGCAGTTTCGCAGTGGGGACTGAAGCTTTCTTT. Translation gives CASSFAVGTEAFF.

The chain joins TRBV7-2 to TRBJ2-1, with 9 bases that match TRBD1. The CDR3 spans 16 residues. After removal of 2 bases from V and 7 bases from J, the junction contained 9 bases not matched to a gene. Germline V lookup: CDR1 SGHTA, CDR2 FQGNSA. The CDR3 here is CASSLWGTGKKNEQFF. The DNA for the CDR3 is TGTGCCAGCAGCTTATGGGGGACAGGGAAGAAGAATGAGCAGTTCTTC.

The CDR3 loop is CASSPERYRGRLAGYTQYF. Here the CDR3 DNA reads TGTGCCAGCAGCCCGGAACGATACAGGGGGCGACTAGCGGGCTATACGCAGTATTTT. The chain joins TRBV7-9 to TRBJ2-3; a possible D gene is TRBD2 (10 bases). The germline gives CDR1 SEHNR, CDR2 FQNEAQ (reference sequence). V shed 5 bases and J shed 7 bases, with 31 bases lying between them. CDR3 length: 19 residues.

The chain employs TRBV28 and TRBJ2-3; perhaps TRBD2 as D (6 bases). In germline, CDR1 is MDHEN, CDR2 SYDVKM. V gave up 10 bases and J gave up 4 bases, with 21 bases separating them. The CDR3 spans 15 residues. This CDR3 reads CATRIPGGKADTQYF. The CDR3, as DNA: TGTGCCACCCGGATCCCGGGCGGGAAAGCAGATACGCAGTATTTT.

This clonotype has more than one count but fewer than ten. The genes are TRBV7-9 and TRBJ1-5, with 9 nucleotides matching TRBD1. The CDR3 is 17 amino acids. Germline CDR1 reads SEHNR; CDR2 reads FQNEAQ (reference sequence). Trimming took 1 base from V and 4 from J; bases not matched to a gene: 8. The CDR3 is CASSLVDVGTGNQPQHF. CDR3 nucleotide sequence: TGTGCCAGCAGCTTAGTTGATGTCGGGACAGGGAATCAGCCCCAGCATTTT.

The chain has TRBV6-5 and TRBJ2-2; 8 bases fit TRBD1. V lost 3 bases and J lost 6; bases outside the gene matches: 6. The CDR3 is 15 residues long. From germline, CDR1 is MNHEY and CDR2 SVGAGI. The CDR3 spells CASSYRTGMAGELFF. In nucleotides, the CDR3 is TGTGCCAGCAGTTATAGGACAGGGATGGCCGGGGAGCTGTTTTTT.

This clonotype has a count of ten or more. The chain recombines TRBV6-1 with TRBJ1-5, with 7 bases lining up with TRBD1. CDR1 is MNHNS, CDR2 SASEGT, per germline. Trimming at V came to 7 bases and at J to 5 bases, leaving 8 bases not matched to a gene. CDR3 length: 14 amino acids. The CDR3 here is CASTPTGRDQPQHF. The CDR3 DNA reads TGTGCCAGCACGCCGACAGGGAGGGATCAGCCCCAGCATTTT.

This CDR3 reads CASSPGPPVYGYTF. The CDR3 nucleotides read TGCGCCAGCAGCCCCGGACCTCCCGTTTACGGCTACACCTTC. The chain links TRBV5-1 to TRBJ1-2; D not certain. Germline V gene data show CDR1 as SGHRS and CDR2 as YFSETQ. Trimming shortened V by 4 bases and J by 8 bases, and 18 bases separated the two germline ends. This CDR3 contains 14 residues.

The chain employs TRBV18 and TRBJ2-7; 9 bases line up with TRBD1. J lost 4 bases, V lost 1 base, and 2 bases had no gene match. Germline V gene lookup returns CDR1 KGHSH and CDR2 LQKENI. The CDR3 is made up of 14 amino acids. The CDR3 protein is CASSPQGQGYEQYF. In DNA form, the CDR3 reads TGTGCCAGCTCACCACAGGGACAGGGATACGAGCAGTACTTC.

The chain uses TRBV15 and TRBJ2-1; the D is unclear. Germline CDR1 and CDR2: LNHNV and YYDKDF (reference sequence). The ends were cut back, 3 bases at V and 0 bases at J, with 12 bases in the middle. The CDR3 is 16 amino acids. CDR3 residues: CATSRRSENSYNEQFF. In nucleotides, the CDR3 is TGTGCCACCAGCAGGCGAAGCGAGAACTCCTACAATGAGCAGTTCTTC.

This clonotype was observed a handful of times. This chain joins TRBV5-6 and TRBJ2-7, with 9 positions matching TRBD1. The ends lost 1 base at V and 4 bases at J; junction bases unmatched: 6. This CDR3 has 15 residues. Germline-derived CDR1 and CDR2 are SGHDT and YYEEEE. The CDR3 nucleotides are TGTGCCAGCAGCTTGTTGGACAGGGGTTTTTACGAGCAGTACTTC. It translates to CASSLLDRGFYEQYF.